This is a list of T cell receptor beta chains from one sample in a study of radiotherapy plus CTLA-4 blockade in lung cancer. Method: immunoSEQ multiplex PCR; TCRdb's copy keeps in-frame clones and lacks some. The sample shows about 51,000 clones, about three quarters of them seen only once. Sequencing was performed on peripheral blood, taken from a patient treated with radiotherapy plus ipilimumab. The receptors originated from a human donor with non-small cell lung cancer whose response to radiotherapy plus ipilimumab could not be evaluated. CDR3s include the opening cysteine and the closing phenylalanine or tryptophan. Fields, in order: CDR3 DNA, CDR3 protein, D gene, clone size, J gene, V gene. A D gene is named only where the DNA matches it firmly. Size values are once, few and many counts, or a class for expanded clones, and some rows have none.

CDR3 DNA: TGTGCCAGCAGCTTCCGGACAGGGGAAGAGACCCAGTACTTC
CDR3 protein: CASSFRTGEETQYF
D gene: TRBD1
clone size: -
J gene: TRBJ2-5
V gene: TRBV5-6

CDR3 DNA: TGTGCCAGCAGCCCTCGACGAACTGGAGGGGAGACCCAGTACTTC
CDR3 protein: CASSPRRTGGETQYF
D gene: -
clone size: -
J gene: TRBJ2-5
V gene: TRBV7-2

CDR3 DNA: TGTGCCAGCAGTTTGAGACAGGACTATGGCTACACCTTC
CDR3 protein: CASSLRQDYGYTF
D gene: -
clone size: few
J gene: TRBJ1-2
V gene: TRBV28

CDR3 DNA: TGTGCCAGCAGTTTAAAGGCCCACGGGGGACTCCTTGGGACTTACGAGCAGTACTTC
CDR3 protein: CASSLKAHGGLLGTYEQYF
D gene: -
clone size: once
J gene: TRBJ2-7
V gene: TRBV27

CDR3 DNA: TGTGCCAGCAGTCTAGTGGGACAGGGGGCCTTCTATGGCTACACCTTC
CDR3 protein: CASSLVGQGAFYGYTF
D gene: TRBD1
clone size: -
J gene: TRBJ1-2
V gene: TRBV28

CDR3 DNA: TGCGCCAGCAGCTCCTCCGGGACAGTCTTAGAAAAACTGTTTTTT
CDR3 protein: CASSSSGTVLEKLFF
D gene: TRBD1
clone size: -
J gene: TRBJ1-4
V gene: TRBV5-1

CDR3 DNA: TGCGCCAGCAGCTTGATCACAGGGGGCGAGCAGTACTTC
CDR3 protein: CASSLITGGEQYF
D gene: TRBD1
clone size: -
J gene: TRBJ2-7
V gene: TRBV5-1

CDR3 DNA: TGTGCCAGTACAGGGTTTAGCACCGGGGAGCTGTTTTTT
CDR3 protein: CASTGFSTGELFF
D gene: -
clone size: -
J gene: TRBJ2-2
V gene: TRBV19

CDR3 DNA: TGTGCCAGCAGCCGGGACAGGGAGGGAGCTTTCTTT
CDR3 protein: CASSRDREGAFF
D gene: TRBD1
clone size: -
J gene: TRBJ1-1
V gene: TRBV6-6

CDR3 DNA: TGTGCCAGCAGCTTAGCGGTGATCGGAGGGGGAGCGGGGGCAAATGAGCAGTTCTTC
CDR3 protein: CASSLAVIGGGAGANEQFF
D gene: TRBD2
clone size: -
J gene: TRBJ2-1
V gene: TRBV7-2

CDR3 DNA: TGTGCCAGCAGCTTAGAAGGACAGCATGTCTCTGGAAACACCATATATTTT
CDR3 protein: CASSLEGQHVSGNTIYF
D gene: -
clone size: -
J gene: TRBJ1-3
V gene: TRBV7-2

CDR3 DNA: TGTGCCAGCAGCGACGGGAGGAGCGGTCTAGCGAATCAGCCCCAGCATTTT
CDR3 protein: CASSDGRSGLANQPQHF
D gene: -
clone size: -
J gene: TRBJ1-5
V gene: TRBV7-6

CDR3 DNA: TGCAGCGTGGAGGAAGACAGGGGGTACTACGAGCAGTACTTC
CDR3 protein: CSVEEDRGYYEQYF
D gene: TRBD1
clone size: -
J gene: TRBJ2-7
V gene: TRBV29-1

CDR3 DNA: TGTGCCTGGCCGGGACAGGGGAAAGATGGCTACACCTTC
CDR3 protein: CAWPGQGKDGYTF
D gene: TRBD1
clone size: -
J gene: TRBJ1-2
V gene: TRBV30

CDR3 DNA: TGTGCCAGCAGCTTGTGGGACAGAGCCTACGAGCAGTACTTC
CDR3 protein: CASSLWDRAYEQYF
D gene: TRBD1
clone size: -
J gene: TRBJ2-7
V gene: TRBV5-6

CDR3 DNA: TGCGCCAGCAGCATGGTTGGGGCAACTGGGGCCAACGTCCTGACTTTC
CDR3 protein: CASSMVGATGANVLTF
D gene: -
clone size: -
J gene: TRBJ2-6
V gene: TRBV5-1

CDR3 DNA: TGTGCCAGCAGTTACTCCGGACAGGGGCATGGTGAAGCTTTCTTT
CDR3 protein: CASSYSGQGHGEAFF
D gene: TRBD1
clone size: -
J gene: TRBJ1-1
V gene: TRBV6-6

CDR3 DNA: TGTGCCAGTAGTATAGGCTTGGGCGGGGGCTACAATGAGCAGTTCTTC
CDR3 protein: CASSIGLGGGYNEQFF
D gene: TRBD2
clone size: -
J gene: TRBJ2-1
V gene: TRBV19

CDR3 DNA: TGTGCCAGCAGTTCGCCCGCAGGGGTCGGCTACACCTTC
CDR3 protein: CASSSPAGVGYTF
D gene: -
clone size: -
J gene: TRBJ1-2
V gene: TRBV6-5

CDR3 DNA: TGTGCCATCAGCCAGGACAGCAGGAATTCACCCCTCCACTTT
CDR3 protein: CAISQDSRNSPLHF
D gene: -
clone size: -
J gene: TRBJ1-6
V gene: TRBV10-3

CDR3 DNA: TGTGCCAGCAGCCGACAGGGAGGATACTATGGCTACACCTTC
CDR3 protein: CASSRQGGYYGYTF
D gene: TRBD1
clone size: once
J gene: TRBJ1-2
V gene: TRBV7-9

CDR3 DNA: TGTGCCAGCAGCCCATCCTTGGCCCCCACAGATACGCAGTATTTT
CDR3 protein: CASSPSLAPTDTQYF
D gene: -
clone size: once
J gene: TRBJ2-3
V gene: TRBV7-6

CDR3 DNA: TGTGCCAGCAGTAGCAGGGAAAACACTGAAGCTTTCTTT
CDR3 protein: CASSSRENTEAFF
D gene: -
clone size: -
J gene: TRBJ1-1
V gene: TRBV2

CDR3 DNA: TGTGCCATCAAGGCGGAGACAGGGACGAACACTGAAGCTTTCTTT
CDR3 protein: CAIKAETGTNTEAFF
D gene: TRBD1
clone size: few
J gene: TRBJ1-1
V gene: TRBV10-3

CDR3 DNA: TGTGCCAGCAGCTTACAGACAGCGAACACCGGGGAGCTGTTTTTT
CDR3 protein: CASSLQTANTGELFF
D gene: -
clone size: -
J gene: TRBJ2-2
V gene: TRBV7-2

CDR3 DNA: TGTGCCAGCAGCTCCCCCCCCGGTGAGCGGAATTCACCCCTCCACTTT
CDR3 protein: CASSSPPGERNSPLHF
D gene: -
clone size: -
J gene: TRBJ1-6
V gene: TRBV7-3

CDR3 DNA: TGCGCCAGCAGCTCCGGGACAGGCCCCTACGAGCAGTACTTC
CDR3 protein: CASSSGTGPYEQYF
D gene: TRBD1
clone size: once
J gene: TRBJ2-7
V gene: TRBV4-3

CDR3 DNA: TGTGCCAGCAGTTTATTAGGCGGGGCAGCCTACACCTTC
CDR3 protein: CASSLLGGAAYTF
D gene: -
clone size: -
J gene: TRBJ1-2
V gene: TRBV27

CDR3 DNA: TGTGCCAGTAGTCCACTACTTACCTACGAGCAGTACTTC
CDR3 protein: CASSPLLTYEQYF
D gene: -
clone size: -
J gene: TRBJ2-7
V gene: TRBV19

CDR3 DNA: TGTGCCAGCAGCTTTGTTAGTAGCACAGATACGCAGTATTTT
CDR3 protein: CASSFVSSTDTQYF
D gene: -
clone size: -
J gene: TRBJ2-3
V gene: TRBV7-9

CDR3 DNA: TGTGCCAGCAGTCATAGCGGGAGGGGCACAGATACGCAGTATTTT
CDR3 protein: CASSHSGRGTDTQYF
D gene: TRBD2
clone size: -
J gene: TRBJ2-3
V gene: TRBV28

CDR3 DNA: TGTGCCAGCAGCTTAGTCGGACAGGGGGCGGAAGAGCAGTACTTC
CDR3 protein: CASSLVGQGAEEQYF
D gene: TRBD1
clone size: few
J gene: TRBJ2-7
V gene: TRBV7-9

CDR3 DNA: TGCAGCGTTGATCCCAGGAGCACAGATACGCAGTATTTT
CDR3 protein: CSVDPRSTDTQYF
D gene: -
clone size: -
J gene: TRBJ2-3
V gene: TRBV29-1

CDR3 DNA: TGTGCCAGCAGCCTGGCCGGGGGAGGGGCCTACGAGCAGTACTTC
CDR3 protein: CASSLAGGGAYEQYF
D gene: TRBD2
clone size: -
J gene: TRBJ2-7
V gene: TRBV7-2

CDR3 DNA: TGTGCCAGCACCTATTATCAGGGGGCGCCGCATGAGCAGTTCTTC
CDR3 protein: CASTYYQGAPHEQFF
D gene: TRBD1
clone size: -
J gene: TRBJ2-1
V gene: TRBV28

CDR3 DNA: TGTGCCAGCAGCTTACAGGGAAATAGCAATCAGCCCCAGCATTTT
CDR3 protein: CASSLQGNSNQPQHF
D gene: -
clone size: -
J gene: TRBJ1-5
V gene: TRBV6-5

CDR3 DNA: TGCGCCAGCAGCCAAGATGCCCGGGGGGGGTTTAGCAATCAGCCCCAGCATTTT
CDR3 protein: CASSQDARGGFSNQPQHF
D gene: -
clone size: -
J gene: TRBJ1-5
V gene: TRBV4-3

CDR3 DNA: TGTGCCACCAGCAGAGCTGGACAGGGGCTTGATGGCTACACCTTC
CDR3 protein: CATSRAGQGLDGYTF
D gene: TRBD1
clone size: -
J gene: TRBJ1-2
V gene: TRBV15

CDR3 DNA: TGCGCCAGCAGCTCGACACTCTCTGGAAACACCATATATTTT
CDR3 protein: CASSSTLSGNTIYF
D gene: -
clone size: few
J gene: TRBJ1-3
V gene: TRBV5-1

CDR3 DNA: TGTGCCGTGGGACAGGGTGGTCCGTACGAGCAGTACTTC
CDR3 protein: CAVGQGGPYEQYF
D gene: TRBD1
clone size: -
J gene: TRBJ2-7
V gene: TRBV19

CDR3 DNA: TGTGCCAGCTCGCGACAGGGGTATAATTCACCCCTCCACTTT
CDR3 protein: CASSRQGYNSPLHF
D gene: TRBD1
clone size: -
J gene: TRBJ1-6
V gene: TRBV18

CDR3 DNA: TGTGCCAGCAGTGCAACAGGGAACACCGGGGAGCTGTTTTTT
CDR3 protein: CASSATGNTGELFF
D gene: -
clone size: -
J gene: TRBJ2-2
V gene: TRBV6-1

CDR3 DNA: TGTGCCAGCAGTTTATGGGGGCAGCACACTGAAGCTTTCTTT
CDR3 protein: CASSLWGQHTEAFF
D gene: -
clone size: -
J gene: TRBJ1-1
V gene: TRBV28

CDR3 DNA: TGTGCCAGCAGCAGGGGACAGCTAATGAACACCGGGGAGCTGTTTTTT
CDR3 protein: CASSRGQLMNTGELFF
D gene: TRBD1
clone size: -
J gene: TRBJ2-2
V gene: TRBV9

CDR3 DNA: TGTGCCAGCAGCAGGAATCCGGGGGTCGAAGAAAAACTGTTTTTT
CDR3 protein: CASSRNPGVEEKLFF
D gene: -
clone size: -
J gene: TRBJ1-4
V gene: TRBV7-2

CDR3 DNA: TGTGCCAGCAGCTTAACGGGGGAGGGGCGTAATGAGCAGTTCTTC
CDR3 protein: CASSLTGEGRNEQFF
D gene: TRBD2
clone size: -
J gene: TRBJ2-1
V gene: TRBV7-3